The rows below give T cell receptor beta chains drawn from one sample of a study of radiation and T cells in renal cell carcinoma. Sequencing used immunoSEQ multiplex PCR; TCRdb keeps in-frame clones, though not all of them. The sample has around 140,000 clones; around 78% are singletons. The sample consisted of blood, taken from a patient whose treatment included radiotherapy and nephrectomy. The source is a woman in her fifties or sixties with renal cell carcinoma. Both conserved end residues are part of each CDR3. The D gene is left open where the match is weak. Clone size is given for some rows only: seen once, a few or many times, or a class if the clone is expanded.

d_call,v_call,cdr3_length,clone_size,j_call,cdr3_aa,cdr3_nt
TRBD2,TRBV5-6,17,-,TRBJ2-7,CASSSTSGSWLTYEQYF,TGTGCCAGCAGCTCGACTAGCGGGTCGTGGTTAACCTACGAGCAGTACTTC
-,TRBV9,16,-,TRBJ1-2,CASSVDFRGGGSGYTF,TGTGCCAGCAGCGTAGACTTCCGGGGTGGGGGTAGCGGCTACACCTTC
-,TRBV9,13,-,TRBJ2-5,CASSVRSQETQYF,TGTGCCAGCAGCGTCAGATCCCAAGAGACCCAGTACTTC
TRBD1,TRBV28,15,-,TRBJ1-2,CASSLGTGTSYGYTF,TGTGCCAGCAGCCTCGGGACAGGGACTAGCTATGGCTACACCTTC
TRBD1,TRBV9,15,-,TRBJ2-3,CASSVGQGLTDTQYF,TGTGCCAGCAGCGTGGGACAGGGGTTGACAGATACGCAGTATTTT
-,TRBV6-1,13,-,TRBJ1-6,CASFQGNDSPLHF,TGTGCCAGTTTTCAGGGAAACGATTCACCCCTCCACTTT
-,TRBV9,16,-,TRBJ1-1,CASSLEGERAGTEAFF,TGTGCCAGCAGCCTCGAAGGGGAGAGGGCAGGGACTGAAGCTTTCTTT
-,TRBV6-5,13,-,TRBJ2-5,CASTWGVGETQYF,TGTGCCAGCACCTGGGGGGTTGGGGAGACCCAGTACTTC
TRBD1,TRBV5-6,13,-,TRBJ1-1,CASSSGGSTEAFF,TGTGCCAGCAGCTCAGGGGGGAGCACTGAAGCTTTCTTT
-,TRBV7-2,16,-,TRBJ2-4,CASSSPFGSGQNIQYF,TGTGCCAGCAGCTCCCCTTTTGGTAGCGGACAAAACATTCAGTACTTC
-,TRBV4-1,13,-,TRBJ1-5,CASSQSENQPQHF,TGCGCCAGCAGCCAATCAGAGAATCAGCCCCAGCATTTT
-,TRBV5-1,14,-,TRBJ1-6,CASSPDSANSPLHF,TGCGCCAGCAGCCCCGACAGCGCGAATTCACCCCTCCACTTT
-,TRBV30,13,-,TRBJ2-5,CAWGFQTQETQYF,TGTGCCTGGGGATTCCAGACCCAAGAGACCCAGTACTTC
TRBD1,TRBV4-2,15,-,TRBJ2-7,CASSSRTGKAYEQYF,TGTGCCAGCAGCTCGCGGACAGGGAAGGCGTACGAGCAGTACTTC
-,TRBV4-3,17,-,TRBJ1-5,CASSQDGGGRSNQPQHF,TGCGCCAGCAGCCAAGATGGGGGGGGGCGTAGCAATCAGCCCCAGCATTTT
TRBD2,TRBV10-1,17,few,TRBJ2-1,CASSGSQTSGTYNEQFF,TGCGCCAGCAGTGGTTCTCAGACTAGCGGAACATACAATGAGCAGTTCTTC
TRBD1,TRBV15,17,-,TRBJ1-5,CATSRGRTGRSNQPQHF,TGTGCCACCAGCAGAGGTCGGACAGGGCGCAGCAATCAGCCCCAGCATTTT